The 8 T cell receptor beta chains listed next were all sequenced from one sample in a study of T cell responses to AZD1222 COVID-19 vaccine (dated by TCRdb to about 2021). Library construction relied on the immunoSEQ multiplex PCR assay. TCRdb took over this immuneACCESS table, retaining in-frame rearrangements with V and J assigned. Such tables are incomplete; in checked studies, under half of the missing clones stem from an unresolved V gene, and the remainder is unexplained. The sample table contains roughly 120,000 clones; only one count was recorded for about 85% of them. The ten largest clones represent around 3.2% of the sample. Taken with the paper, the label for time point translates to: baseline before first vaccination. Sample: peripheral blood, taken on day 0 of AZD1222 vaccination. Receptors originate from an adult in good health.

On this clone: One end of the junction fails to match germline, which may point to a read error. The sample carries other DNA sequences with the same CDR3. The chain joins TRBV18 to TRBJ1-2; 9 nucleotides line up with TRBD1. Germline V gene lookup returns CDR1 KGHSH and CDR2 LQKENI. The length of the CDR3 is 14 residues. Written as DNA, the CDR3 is TGTGCCAGCTCGCCACAGGGGGCAAACTATGGCTACACCTTC. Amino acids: CASSPQGANYGYTF.

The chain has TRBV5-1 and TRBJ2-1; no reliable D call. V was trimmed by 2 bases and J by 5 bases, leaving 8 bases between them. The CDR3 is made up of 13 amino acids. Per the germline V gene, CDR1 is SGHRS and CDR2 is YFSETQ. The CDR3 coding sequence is TGCGCCAGCAGCTTTCGTGGCGACAATGAGCAGTTCTTC. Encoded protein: CASSFRGDNEQFF.

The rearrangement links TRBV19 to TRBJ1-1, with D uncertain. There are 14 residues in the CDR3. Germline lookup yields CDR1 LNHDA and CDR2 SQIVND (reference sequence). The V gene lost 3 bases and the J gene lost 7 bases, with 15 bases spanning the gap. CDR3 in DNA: TGTGCCAGTAGTATGGGCCAGGTAATACTTGAAGCTTTCTTT. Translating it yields CASSMGQVILEAFF.

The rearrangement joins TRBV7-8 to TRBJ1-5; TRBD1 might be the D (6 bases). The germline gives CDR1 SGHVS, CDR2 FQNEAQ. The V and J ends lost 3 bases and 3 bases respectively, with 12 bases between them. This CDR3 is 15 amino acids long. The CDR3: CASSFGTGLNQPQHF. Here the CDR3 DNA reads TGTGCCAGCAGCTTTGGAACAGGGCTCAATCAGCCCCAGCATTTT.

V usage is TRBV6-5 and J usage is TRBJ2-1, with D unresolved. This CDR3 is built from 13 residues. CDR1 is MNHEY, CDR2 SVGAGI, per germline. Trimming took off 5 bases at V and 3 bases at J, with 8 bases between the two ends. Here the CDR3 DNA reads TGTGCCAGCAGTAAGACCTACTACAATGAGCAGTTCTTC. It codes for CASSKTYYNEQFF.

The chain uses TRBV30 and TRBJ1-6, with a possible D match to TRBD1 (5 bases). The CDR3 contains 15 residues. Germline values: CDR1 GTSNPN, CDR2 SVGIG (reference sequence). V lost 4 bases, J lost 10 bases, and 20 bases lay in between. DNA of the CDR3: TGTGCCTGGACCCGCGGGCAGGGTTCGCGGTCACCCCTCCACTTT. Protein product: CAWTRGQGSRSPLHF. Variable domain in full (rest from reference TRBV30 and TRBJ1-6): SQTIHQWPATLVQPVGSPLSLECTVEGTSNPNLYWYRQAAGRGLQLLFYSVGIGQISSEVPQNLSASRPQDRQFILSSKKLLLSDSGFYLCAWTRGQGSRSPLHFGNGTRLTVT.

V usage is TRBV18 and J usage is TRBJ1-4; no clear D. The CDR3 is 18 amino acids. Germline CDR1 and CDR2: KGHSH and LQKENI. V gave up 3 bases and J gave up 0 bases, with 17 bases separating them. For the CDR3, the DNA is TGTGCCAGCTCACCCCAGAGGTCAGCAAATCCAACTAATGAAAAACTGTTTTTT. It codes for CASSPQRSANPTNEKLFF.

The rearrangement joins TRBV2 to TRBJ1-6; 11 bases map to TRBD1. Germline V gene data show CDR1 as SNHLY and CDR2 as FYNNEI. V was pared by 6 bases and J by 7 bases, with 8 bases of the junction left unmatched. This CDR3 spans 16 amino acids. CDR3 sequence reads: CASSQRDRGINSPLHF. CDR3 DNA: TGTGCCAGCAGCCAACGGGACAGGGGGATCAATTCACCCCTCCACTTT. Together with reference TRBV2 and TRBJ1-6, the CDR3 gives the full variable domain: EPEVTQTPSHQVTQMGQEVILRCVPISNHLYFYWYRQILGQKVEFLVSFYNNEISEKSEIFDDQFSVERPDGSNFTLKIRSTKLEDSAMYFCASSQRDRGINSPLHFGNGTRLTVT.